This T cell receptor beta chain is from a study of cytomegalovirus exposure and HLA in healthy donors. The ends lost 2 bases at V and 1 base at J; junction bases unmatched: 1. The CDR3 has 15 residues. From germline, CDR1 is LGHNA and CDR2 YSLEER. The PCR used 60 Vbeta and 13 Jbeta primers. The protocol was immunoSEQ multiplex PCR, while the TCRdb copy is restricted to in-frame clones and leaves out a portion. This sample has some 130,000 clones, with roughly 79% found just once. The V and J genes are TRBV4-3 and TRBJ1-1; 10 bases fit TRBD1. The sequence was collected from a young man in good health and CMV-seronegative. Sequenced sample: PBMCs. Here the CDR3 DNA reads TGCGCCAGCAGCCAATGGACAGGGGGGAACACTGAAGCTTTCTTT. Translating gives CASSQWTGGNTEAFF.